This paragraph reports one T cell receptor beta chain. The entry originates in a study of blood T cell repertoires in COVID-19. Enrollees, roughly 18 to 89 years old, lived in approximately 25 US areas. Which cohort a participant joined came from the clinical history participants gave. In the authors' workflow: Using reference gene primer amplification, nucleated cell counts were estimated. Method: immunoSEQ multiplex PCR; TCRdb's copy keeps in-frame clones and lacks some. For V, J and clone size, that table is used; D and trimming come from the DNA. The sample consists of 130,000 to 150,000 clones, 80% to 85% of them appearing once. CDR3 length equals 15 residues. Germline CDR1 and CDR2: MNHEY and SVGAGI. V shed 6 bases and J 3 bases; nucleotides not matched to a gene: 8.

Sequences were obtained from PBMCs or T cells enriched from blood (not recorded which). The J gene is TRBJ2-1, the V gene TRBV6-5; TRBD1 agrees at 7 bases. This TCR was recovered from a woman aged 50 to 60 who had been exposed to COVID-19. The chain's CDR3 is CASRPGQDYYNEQFF. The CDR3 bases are TGTGCCAGCAGGCCCGGACAGGATTACTACAATGAGCAGTTCTTC.